This T cell receptor (beta chain) was found in a study of cytomegalovirus exposure and HLA in healthy donors. Overall study: Within the Caucasian-associated ancestry cluster were around 80% of the approximately 390 genotyped donors.

Deletions cut 10 bases from V and 3 bases from J, with 15 bases between. The V gene's germline CDR1 is ENHRY and CDR2 SYGVKD. This CDR3 has 13 residues. Findings and limits, study-wide: Accurate HLA-A and HLA-B prediction from TCR beta sequences was reported for most subjects.

About this clone: The antigen remains unidentified. The sample holds other DNA sequences that translate to the same CDR3.

PCR amplification relied on 60 Vbeta primers (plus 13 Jbeta primers). Only in-frame clones appear in the TCRdb table, and some are missing; sequencing was by immunoSEQ multiplex PCR. Found here are about 160,000 clones, 70% to 80% of them singletons; the top ten hold less than 1.2%. The receptor's source is a woman aged 40 to 50 in good health and CMV-seronegative. This rearrangement joins TRBV10-3 to TRBJ1-1; the D is unclear. The sample was PBMCs. The CDR3 nucleotides are TGTGCCACCACCGCGACCAGCGACACTGAAGCTTTCTTT. Encoded protein: CATTATSDTEAFF.